A selection of T cell receptor beta chains follows, all from one sample in a study of beta chain features in type 1 diabetes. Profiling relied on immunoSEQ multiplex PCR, and the TCRdb table lists in-frame clones only, not all of them. Of a few hundred thousand clones listed, roughly 12% are singletons. What was sequenced was naive CD4+ T cells from blood. These receptors came from a woman aged 18 to 35 with type 1 diabetes. Both conserved end residues are part of each CDR3. The order of the fields is CDR3 length, J gene, V gene, D gene, clone size, CDR3 protein, CDR3 DNA. The D gene is left open where the match is weak. Only part of the rows carry a size: once, few, many, or a class if the clone is expanded.

cdr3_length: 14
j_call: TRBJ2-1
v_call: TRBV18
d_call: -
clone_size: -
cdr3_aa: CASSPGAVNNEQFF
cdr3_nt: TGTGCCAGCTCACCAGGAGCGGTTAACAATGAGCAGTTCTTC

cdr3_length: 16
j_call: TRBJ2-5
v_call: TRBV5-6
d_call: TRBD2
clone_size: few
cdr3_aa: CASSLGLAGAKETQYF
cdr3_nt: TGTGCCAGCAGCCTCGGACTAGCGGGGGCCAAAGAGACCCAGTACTTC

cdr3_length: 14
j_call: TRBJ1-5
v_call: TRBV9
d_call: -
clone_size: -
cdr3_aa: CASGTGYSNQPQHF
cdr3_nt: TGTGCCAGTGGTACAGGGTATAGCAATCAGCCCCAGCATTTT

cdr3_length: 12
j_call: TRBJ2-2
v_call: TRBV29-1
d_call: -
clone_size: -
cdr3_aa: CSAEGGSGELFF
cdr3_nt: TGCAGCGCCGAGGGGGGGTCCGGGGAGCTGTTTTTT

cdr3_length: 14
j_call: TRBJ2-6
v_call: TRBV29-1
d_call: -
clone_size: few
cdr3_aa: CSVAEDSGANVLTF
cdr3_nt: TGCAGCGTGGCCGAGGACTCTGGGGCCAACGTCCTGACTTTC

cdr3_length: 17
j_call: TRBJ2-6
v_call: TRBV4-1
d_call: -
clone_size: few
cdr3_aa: CASSQVPGLTGANVLTF
cdr3_nt: TGCGCCAGCAGCCAAGTCCCGGGATTGACCGGGGCCAACGTCCTGACTTTC

cdr3_length: 14
j_call: TRBJ1-1
v_call: TRBV11-1
d_call: -
clone_size: few
cdr3_aa: CASSPRTVNTEAFF
cdr3_nt: TGTGCCAGCAGCCCCCGGACAGTGAACACTGAAGCTTTCTTT

cdr3_length: 16
j_call: TRBJ1-2
v_call: TRBV4-3
d_call: TRBD1
clone_size: -
cdr3_aa: CASSQEFGQANYGYTF
cdr3_nt: TGCGCCAGCAGCCAGGAATTCGGACAGGCGAACTATGGCTACACCTTC

cdr3_length: 16
j_call: TRBJ2-5
v_call: TRBV7-2
d_call: TRBD2
clone_size: -
cdr3_aa: CASSLRVSGGLETQYF
cdr3_nt: TGTGCCAGCAGCTTAAGGGTTAGCGGGGGTTTAGAGACCCAGTACTTC

cdr3_length: 13
j_call: TRBJ1-1
v_call: TRBV5-1
d_call: -
clone_size: -
cdr3_aa: CASSLTGNTEAFF
cdr3_nt: TGCGCCAGCAGCTTGACAGGAAACACTGAAGCTTTCTTT

cdr3_length: 17
j_call: TRBJ2-3
v_call: TRBV5-1
d_call: TRBD2
clone_size: few
cdr3_aa: CASSTGTSGSGSDTQYF
cdr3_nt: TGCGCCAGCAGCACGGGGACTAGCGGGAGTGGGTCAGATACGCAGTATTTT

cdr3_length: 13
j_call: TRBJ2-5
v_call: TRBV19
d_call: TRBD2
clone_size: few
cdr3_aa: CATYSGSRETQYF
cdr3_nt: TGTGCCACTTATAGCGGGAGCCGGGAGACCCAGTACTTC

cdr3_length: 13
j_call: TRBJ1-5
v_call: TRBV4-3
d_call: -
clone_size: few
cdr3_aa: CASSLRGNQPQHF
cdr3_nt: TGCGCCAGCAGCCTTCGGGGAAATCAGCCCCAGCATTTT

cdr3_length: 13
j_call: TRBJ1-6
v_call: TRBV28
d_call: TRBD1
clone_size: few
cdr3_aa: CASWDRHNSPLHF
cdr3_nt: TGTGCCAGCTGGGACAGGCATAATTCACCCCTCCACTTT

cdr3_length: 15
j_call: TRBJ2-3
v_call: TRBV19
d_call: TRBD2
clone_size: few
cdr3_aa: CASRNSGGLTDTQYF
cdr3_nt: TGTGCCAGTAGGAATAGCGGGGGCCTCACAGATACGCAGTATTTT

cdr3_length: 13
j_call: TRBJ2-5
v_call: TRBV5-6
d_call: -
clone_size: few
cdr3_aa: CASSRQNIETQYF
cdr3_nt: TGTGCCAGCAGCAGACAGAATATAGAGACCCAGTACTTC

cdr3_length: 15
j_call: TRBJ2-5
v_call: TRBV5-4
d_call: TRBD2
clone_size: few
cdr3_aa: CASSRGLADQETQYF
cdr3_nt: TGTGCCAGCAGCCGCGGACTAGCGGATCAAGAGACCCAGTACTTC

cdr3_length: 14
j_call: TRBJ1-5
v_call: TRBV7-2
d_call: TRBD1
clone_size: -
cdr3_aa: CASSLEGAGQPQHF
cdr3_nt: TGTGCCAGCAGCTTAGAGGGGGCAGGTCAGCCCCAGCATTTT

cdr3_length: 14
j_call: TRBJ1-3
v_call: TRBV2
d_call: TRBD1
clone_size: -
cdr3_aa: CASRDRGGGNTIYF
cdr3_nt: TGTGCCAGCAGGGACAGGGGTGGTGGAAACACCATATATTTT

cdr3_length: 15
j_call: TRBJ2-7
v_call: TRBV4-3
d_call: -
clone_size: few
cdr3_aa: CASSQDQGVGYEQYF
cdr3_nt: TGCGCCAGCAGCCAAGATCAAGGGGTAGGGTACGAGCAGTACTTC

cdr3_length: 13
j_call: TRBJ1-2
v_call: TRBV10-3
d_call: -
clone_size: -
cdr3_aa: CATDPGVPNGYTF
cdr3_nt: TGTGCCACCGACCCAGGGGTCCCCAATGGCTACACCTTC

cdr3_length: 16
j_call: TRBJ1-5
v_call: TRBV30
d_call: -
clone_size: -
cdr3_aa: CAWSGERTAPHQPQHF
cdr3_nt: TGTGCCTGGAGTGGGGAAAGGACAGCCCCCCATCAGCCCCAGCATTTT

cdr3_length: 14
j_call: TRBJ1-4
v_call: TRBV6-5
d_call: -
clone_size: -
cdr3_aa: CASSYRGGNEKLFF
cdr3_nt: TGTGCCAGCAGTTACAGGGGGGGGAATGAAAAACTGTTTTTT

cdr3_length: 14
j_call: TRBJ2-7
v_call: TRBV7-6
d_call: -
clone_size: few
cdr3_aa: CASSLNDRTYEQYF
cdr3_nt: TGTGCCAGCAGCCTGAATGACAGAACCTACGAGCAGTACTTC

cdr3_length: 17
j_call: TRBJ2-5
v_call: TRBV7-9
d_call: TRBD2
clone_size: few
cdr3_aa: CASSRTSGGSHQETQYF
cdr3_nt: TGTGCCAGCAGCCGGACTAGCGGGGGTAGTCACCAAGAGACCCAGTACTTC

cdr3_length: 13
j_call: TRBJ1-2
v_call: TRBV4-1
d_call: TRBD1
clone_size: -
cdr3_aa: CASRQGGRYGYTF
cdr3_nt: TGCGCCAGCAGACAGGGGGGAAGGTATGGCTACACCTTC

cdr3_length: 13
j_call: TRBJ1-1
v_call: TRBV5-6
d_call: -
clone_size: -
cdr3_aa: CASSRQRNTEAFF
cdr3_nt: TGTGCCAGCAGCCGACAGCGGAACACTGAAGCTTTCTTT

cdr3_length: 15
j_call: TRBJ2-5
v_call: TRBV5-1
d_call: -
clone_size: few
cdr3_aa: CASTPDRRSQETQYF
cdr3_nt: TGCGCCAGCACCCCGGACAGACGGTCGCAAGAGACCCAGTACTTC